The source of this T cell receptor beta chain is a study of cytomegalovirus exposure and HLA in healthy donors. Study-wide points: The authors listed 150 to 200 TCR beta chains as cytomegalovirus-associated. Presence/absence analysis assumed near-uniform sequencing depth across donors. Later analysis associated a missense DCLRE1C variant with TCR beta V- and J-gene trimming. Specificity for CMV antigens was confirmed in vitro for three of the CMV-associated chains.

Concerning this clone: Its target is unknown.

Looked up from germline, CDR1 is MDHEN and CDR2 is SYDVKM. This CDR3 contains 14 residues. The ends were cut back, 5 bases at V and 5 bases at J, with 15 bases in the middle. With 60 Vbeta and 13 Jbeta primers, the PCR was carried out. TCRdb's table, derived via immunoSEQ multiplex PCR, lists solely in-frame clones and lacks some. The table lists around 170,000 clones, 76% of them singletons. Sequenced input: PBMCs. This rearrangement joins TRBV28 to TRBJ1-1; unclear D gene. This receptor was obtained from a woman aged 30 to 39 in good health and CMV-seropositive. The chain's CDR3 is CASSLLRVGTEAFF. The CDR3 nucleotides read TGTGCCAGCAGTCTCCTCCGGGTTGGGACTGAAGCTTTCTTT.